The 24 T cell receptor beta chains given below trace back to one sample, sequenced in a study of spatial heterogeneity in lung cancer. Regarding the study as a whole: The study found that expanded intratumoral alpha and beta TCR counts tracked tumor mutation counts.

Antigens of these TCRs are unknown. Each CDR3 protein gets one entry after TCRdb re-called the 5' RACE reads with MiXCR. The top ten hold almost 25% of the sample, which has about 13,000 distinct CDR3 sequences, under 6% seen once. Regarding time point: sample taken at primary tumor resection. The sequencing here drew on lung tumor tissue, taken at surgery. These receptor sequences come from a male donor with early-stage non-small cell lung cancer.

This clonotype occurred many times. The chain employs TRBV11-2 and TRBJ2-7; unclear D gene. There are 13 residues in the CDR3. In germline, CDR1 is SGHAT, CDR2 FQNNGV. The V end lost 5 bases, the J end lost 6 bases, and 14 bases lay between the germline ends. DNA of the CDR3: TGTGCCAGCAGCCTGACGGGCGCGCTCGAGCAGTACTTC. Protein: CASSLTGALEQYF.

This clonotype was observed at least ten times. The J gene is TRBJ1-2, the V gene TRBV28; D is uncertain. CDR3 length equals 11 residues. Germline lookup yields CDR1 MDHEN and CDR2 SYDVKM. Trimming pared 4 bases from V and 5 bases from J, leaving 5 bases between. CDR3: CASSSWYGYTF. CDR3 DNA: TGTGCCAGCAGTTCATGGTATGGCTACACCTTC.

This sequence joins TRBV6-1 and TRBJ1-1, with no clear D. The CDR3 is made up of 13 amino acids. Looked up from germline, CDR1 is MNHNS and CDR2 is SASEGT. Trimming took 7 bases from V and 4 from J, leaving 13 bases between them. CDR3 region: CASKFDWSTEAFF. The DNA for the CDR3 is TGTGCCAGCAAATTCGATTGGAGCACTGAAGCTTTCTTT.

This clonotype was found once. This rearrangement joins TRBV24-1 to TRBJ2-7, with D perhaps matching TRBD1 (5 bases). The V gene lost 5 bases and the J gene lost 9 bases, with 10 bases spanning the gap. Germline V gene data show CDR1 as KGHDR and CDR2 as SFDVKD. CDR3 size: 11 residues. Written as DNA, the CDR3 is TGTGCCACCAGTGGAGGACAACGGCAGTACTTC. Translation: CATSGGQRQYF.

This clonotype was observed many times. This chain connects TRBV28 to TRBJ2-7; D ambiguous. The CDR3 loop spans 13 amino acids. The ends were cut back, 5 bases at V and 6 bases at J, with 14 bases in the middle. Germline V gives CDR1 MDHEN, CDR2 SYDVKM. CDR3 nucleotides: TGTGCCAGCAGTGAGGTTCAGGTCCCCGAGCAGTACTTC. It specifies CASSEVQVPEQYF.

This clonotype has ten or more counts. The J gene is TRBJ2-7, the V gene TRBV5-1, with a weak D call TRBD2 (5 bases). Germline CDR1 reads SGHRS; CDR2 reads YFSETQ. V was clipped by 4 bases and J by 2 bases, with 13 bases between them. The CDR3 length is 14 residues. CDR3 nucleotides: TGCGCCAGCAGCCCCCGGGAAGGGCCCTACGAGCAGTACTTC. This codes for CASSPREGPYEQYF.

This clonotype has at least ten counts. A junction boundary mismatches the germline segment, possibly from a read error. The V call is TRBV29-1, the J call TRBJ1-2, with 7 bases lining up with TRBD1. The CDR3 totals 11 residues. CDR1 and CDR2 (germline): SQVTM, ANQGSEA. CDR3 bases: TGCAGCGTTCGAGGGGACAGCCGGGGAATCTTC. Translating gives CSVRGDSRGIF.

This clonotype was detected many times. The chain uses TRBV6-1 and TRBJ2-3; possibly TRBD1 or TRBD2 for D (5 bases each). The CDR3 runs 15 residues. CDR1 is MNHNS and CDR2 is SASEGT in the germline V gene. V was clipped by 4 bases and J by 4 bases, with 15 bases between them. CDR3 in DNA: TGTGCCAGCAGTGTCGGGGCCACTATTGCAGATACGCAGTATTTT. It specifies CASSVGATIADTQYF.

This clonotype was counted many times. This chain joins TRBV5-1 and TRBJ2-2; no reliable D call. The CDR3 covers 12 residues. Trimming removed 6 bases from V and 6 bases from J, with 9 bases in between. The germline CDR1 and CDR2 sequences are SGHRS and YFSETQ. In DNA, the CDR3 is TGCGCCAGCATTAATTCCGCCGGGGAGCTGTTTTTT. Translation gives CASINSAGELFF.

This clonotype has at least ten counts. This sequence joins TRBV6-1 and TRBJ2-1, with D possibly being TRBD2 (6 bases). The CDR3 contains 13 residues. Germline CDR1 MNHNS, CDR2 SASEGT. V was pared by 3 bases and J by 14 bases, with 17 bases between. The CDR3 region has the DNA TGTGCCAGCAGTGAGATTCGGGGGTCCCGCGAGTTCTTC. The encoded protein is CASSEIRGSREFF.

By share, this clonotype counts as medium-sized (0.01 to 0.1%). The CDR3 spells CSAREARKQETQYF. CDR3 nucleotide sequence: TGCAGTGCTAGAGAAGCCAGGAAGCAAGAGACCCAGTACTTC. The V and J genes are TRBV20-1 and TRBJ2-5; no definite D call. V was clipped by 0 bases and J by 2 bases, with 10 bases between them. This CDR3 has 14 amino acids. Per the germline V gene, CDR1 is DFQATT and CDR2 is SNEGSKA (reference sequence).

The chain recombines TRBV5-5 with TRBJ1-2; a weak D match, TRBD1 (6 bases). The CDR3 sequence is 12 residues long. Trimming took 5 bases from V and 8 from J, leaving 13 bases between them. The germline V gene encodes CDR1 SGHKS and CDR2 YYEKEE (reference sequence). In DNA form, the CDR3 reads TGTGCCAGCAGTCAGGACAGAGTCGGCTACACCTTC. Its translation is CASSQDRVGYTF.

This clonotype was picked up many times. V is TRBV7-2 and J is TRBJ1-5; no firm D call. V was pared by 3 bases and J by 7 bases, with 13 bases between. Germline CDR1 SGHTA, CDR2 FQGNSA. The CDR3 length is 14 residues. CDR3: CASSLSPTGQPQHF. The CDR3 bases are TGTGCCAGCAGCTTGTCCCCAACGGGGCAGCCCCAGCATTTT.

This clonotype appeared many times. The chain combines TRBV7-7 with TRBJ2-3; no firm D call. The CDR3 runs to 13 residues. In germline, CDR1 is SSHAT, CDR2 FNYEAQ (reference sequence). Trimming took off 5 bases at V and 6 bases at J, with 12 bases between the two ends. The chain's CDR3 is CASSLLEEDTQYF. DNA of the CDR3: TGTGCCAGCAGCCTCCTAGAGGAGGATACGCAGTATTTT.

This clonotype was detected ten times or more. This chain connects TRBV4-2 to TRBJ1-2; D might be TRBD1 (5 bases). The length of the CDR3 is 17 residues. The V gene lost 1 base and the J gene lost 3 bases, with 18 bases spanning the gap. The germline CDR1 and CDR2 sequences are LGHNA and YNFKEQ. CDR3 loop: CASSQVRPGQVDYGYTF. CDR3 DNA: TGTGCCAGCAGCCAAGTTCGCCCAGGGCAGGTGGACTATGGCTACACCTTC.

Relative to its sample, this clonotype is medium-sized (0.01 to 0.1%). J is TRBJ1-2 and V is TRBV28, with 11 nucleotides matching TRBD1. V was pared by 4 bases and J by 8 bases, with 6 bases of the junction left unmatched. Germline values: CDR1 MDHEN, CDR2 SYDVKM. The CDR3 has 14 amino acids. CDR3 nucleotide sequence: TGTGCCAGCAGTTCACCGGGACAGGGGGAAGGCTACACCTTC. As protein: CASSSPGQGEGYTF.

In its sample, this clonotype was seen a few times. The CDR3 sequence: CASNLRGARTDTQYF. In DNA form, the CDR3 reads TGTGCCAGCAACCTAAGGGGGGCCCGCACAGATACGCAGTATTTT. V gene TRBV6-2 or TRBV6-3 combines with J gene TRBJ2-3; D is tentatively TRBD1 or TRBD2 (6 bases each). The germline V and J ends were trimmed by 7 bases and 1 base, with 15 bases remaining between them. This CDR3 has 15 residues. Germline lookup yields CDR1 MNHEY and CDR2 SVGEGT.

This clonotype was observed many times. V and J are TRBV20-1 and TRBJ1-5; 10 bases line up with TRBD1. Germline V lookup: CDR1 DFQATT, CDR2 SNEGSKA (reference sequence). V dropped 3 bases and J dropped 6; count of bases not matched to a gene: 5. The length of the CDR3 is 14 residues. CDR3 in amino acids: CSASPGQGFQPQHF. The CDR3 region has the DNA TGCAGTGCTAGCCCGGGACAGGGGTTTCAGCCCCAGCATTTT.

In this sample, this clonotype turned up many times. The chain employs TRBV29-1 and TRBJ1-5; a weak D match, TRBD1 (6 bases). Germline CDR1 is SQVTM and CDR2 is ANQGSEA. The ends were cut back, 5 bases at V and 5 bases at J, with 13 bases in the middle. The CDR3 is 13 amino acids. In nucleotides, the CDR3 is TGCAGCGTTCAAACAGGGAACCATCAGCCCCAGCATTTT. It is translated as CSVQTGNHQPQHF.

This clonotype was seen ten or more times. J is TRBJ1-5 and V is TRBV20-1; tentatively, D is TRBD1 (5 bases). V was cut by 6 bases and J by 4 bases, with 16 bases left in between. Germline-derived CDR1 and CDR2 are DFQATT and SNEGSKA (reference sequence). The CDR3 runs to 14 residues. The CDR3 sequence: CSAPTGQSNQPQHF. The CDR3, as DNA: TGCAGTGCCCCGACGGGGCAGAGTAATCAGCCCCAGCATTTT.

The CDR3 region has the DNA TGTGCCAGCAGTTACTCGGGCCATGAGCAGTTCTTC. Translating it yields CASSYSGHEQFF. The rearrangement joins TRBV6-2 or TRBV6-3 to TRBJ2-1; D uncertain. V was trimmed by 0 bases and J by 8 bases, leaving 5 bases between them. This CDR3 is 12 amino acids long. Germline CDR1 and CDR2: MNHEY and SVGEGT.

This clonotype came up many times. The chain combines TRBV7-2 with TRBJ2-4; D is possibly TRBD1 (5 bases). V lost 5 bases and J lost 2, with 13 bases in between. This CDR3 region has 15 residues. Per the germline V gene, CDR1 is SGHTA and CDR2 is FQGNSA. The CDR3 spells CASSILGVPKNIQYF. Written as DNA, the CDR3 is TGTGCCAGCAGCATTCTAGGGGTCCCCAAAAACATTCAGTACTTC.

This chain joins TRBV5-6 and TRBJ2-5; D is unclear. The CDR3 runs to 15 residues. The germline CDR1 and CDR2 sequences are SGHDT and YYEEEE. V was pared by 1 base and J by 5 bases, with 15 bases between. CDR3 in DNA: TGTGCCAGCAGCTTGAAAGCAGGAAGCCATGAGACCCAGTACTTC. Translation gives CASSLKAGSHETQYF.

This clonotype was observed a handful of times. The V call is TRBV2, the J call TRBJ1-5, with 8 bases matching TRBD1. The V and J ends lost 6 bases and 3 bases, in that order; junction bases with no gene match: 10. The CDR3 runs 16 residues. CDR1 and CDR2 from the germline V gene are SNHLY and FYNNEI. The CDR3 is CASSNTGTGINQPQHF. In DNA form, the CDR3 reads TGTGCCAGCAGCAATACCGGGACAGGTATCAATCAGCCCCAGCATTTT.